This section outlines one TCR beta chain sequence together with its context. This clonotype was observed a handful of times. The target of this receptor is not known. The sample holds no much larger clone one base away, and base qualities are not on file. Trimming costs V 6 bases and J 10 bases, and their ends lie 13 bases apart. The CDR3, from cysteine to phenylalanine, totals 11 residues. Just CDR3 DNA is preserved here, 33 bases in frame from base 1. The data are from a study of CD8 T cells in ankylosing spondylitis (dated by TCRdb to the late 2010s). Background for the entire study: The study set out to find disease-linked TCR variants by profiling T cell receptor beta repertoires in ankylosing spondylitis patients and healthy donors. Samples of peripheral blood were taken, and for ankylosing spondylitis patients, synovial fluid was collected as well. In total, the full study cohort was made up of 95 to 110 healthy donors and 25 to 30 ankylosing spondylitis patients. Paper-wide results and their limitations: The disease-linked clones showed a CD8+ phenotype and occurred at relatively low frequencies in peripheral blood. A TCR beta motif made up of about eight highly homologous amino acid variants appeared to be characteristic of blood from ankylosing spondylitis patients. Significant enrichment of the disease-linked clones was reported in matched synovial fluid samples from ankylosing spondylitis patients. Some TCR beta motif variants had previously been reported in synovial fluid and blood of reactive arthritis patients, which suggested common disease-initiation mechanisms.

The sequencer listed for this sample is Illumina HiSeq 2500. Quantitative 5'-RACE with molecular barcodes was the method used to prepare the TCR beta libraries. On the study's bioinformatics: Disease-linked TCR variants were identified with a new computational method built on a probabilistic model of VDJ rearrangement. The public reads were reanalyzed by TCRdb: fastp trimming at Q25, MiXCR alignment, in-frame beta chains only. All rows with the same CDR3 protein become a single entry with the most common DNA and genes. These V and J calls originate from TCRdb's pipeline instead of the authors' own analysis. This sample gives 670,000 or so distinct CDR3 sequences in total; 15% to 20% of them show up just once. The ten biggest clones cover under 20% of the sample.

This receptor chain uses TRBV12-3 or TRBV12-4 and TRBJ2-7, with the D gene uncertain. The sequence derives from a male donor with ankylosing spondylitis. Sequenced material: blood, either unsorted or a sorted T cell fraction (not recorded which). DNA sequence: TGTGCCAGCAGCCTGAAACTAAGTCAGTACTTC. Its protein product is CASSLKLSQYF.